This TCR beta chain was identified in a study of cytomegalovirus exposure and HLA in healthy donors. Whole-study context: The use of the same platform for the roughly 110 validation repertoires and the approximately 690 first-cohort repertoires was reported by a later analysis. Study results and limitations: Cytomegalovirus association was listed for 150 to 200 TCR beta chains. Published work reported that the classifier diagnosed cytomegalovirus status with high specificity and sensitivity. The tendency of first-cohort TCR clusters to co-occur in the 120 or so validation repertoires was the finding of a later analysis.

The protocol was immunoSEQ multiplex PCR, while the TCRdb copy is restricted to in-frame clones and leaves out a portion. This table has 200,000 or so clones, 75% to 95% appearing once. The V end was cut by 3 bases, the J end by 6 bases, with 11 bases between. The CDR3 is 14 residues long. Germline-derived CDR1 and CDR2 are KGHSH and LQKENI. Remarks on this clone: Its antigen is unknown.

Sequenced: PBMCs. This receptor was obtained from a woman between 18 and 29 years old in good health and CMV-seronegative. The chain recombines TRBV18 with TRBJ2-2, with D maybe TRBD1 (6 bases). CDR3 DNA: TGTGCCAGCTCACCGTGGGCAGGGGCCGGGGAGCTGTTTTTT. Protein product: CASSPWAGAGELFF.